The clone carrying this TCR beta chain was counted a few times. Its antigen is currently unknown. This sample is part of a study of T cells in Graves' hyperthyroidism and ophthalmopathy. Study-wide context: Peripheral blood samples were taken at initial diagnosis, prior to any treatment.

Regarding the study as a whole: In simple terms, a model built on 13 V-J features told ophthalmopathy apart from stable hyperthyroidism. The majority of expanded thyroid clonotypes above 0.001 also appeared in blood.

V was cut by 1 base and J by 0 bases, with 11 bases left in between. CDR3 length: 15 residues. Germline lookup yields CDR1 SGHRS and CDR2 YFSETQ. It was RNA transcripts that yielded the amplified TCR beta CDR3 regions. First-round RT-PCR targeting the TCR CDR3 was performed with the HTBI primer set. TCRdb re-derived calls from the multiplex PCR reads in MiXCR, one entry per CDR3 protein. The data contain under 650,000 distinct CDR3 sequences, around 16% of them seen just once; the ten biggest clones take up over 3.5%. Pregnant or lactating patients were excluded, as were those with uncontrolled infection or other autoimmune disease.

What was sequenced was blood. V usage is TRBV5-1 and J usage is TRBJ2-7; D is uncertain. The sequence came from a woman in her twenties or thirties with Graves' hyperthyroidism. The CDR3 loop is CASSLSSRGSYEQYF. The DNA of the CDR3 is TGCGCCAGCAGCTTGAGTAGTCGAGGCTCCTACGAGCAGTACTTC.